This passage covers 15 T cell receptor beta chains from one sample sequenced in a study of blood T cell repertoires in COVID-19. Repertoires were generated with immunoSEQ multiplex PCR, while TCRdb's copy carries only in-frame clones and drops some. The table has about 46,000 clones, about 87% seen once; the top ten hold approximately 8.4%. Material for sequencing was peripheral blood. All receptors derive from a man over 45 with acute or convalescent COVID-19.

This chain uses TRBV5-1 with TRBJ1-2; 9 bases agree with TRBD1. Trimming cost V 4 bases and J 5 bases; bases outside gene matches: 6. This CDR3 is built from 14 residues. Germline V gives CDR1 SGHRS, CDR2 YFSETQ. The CDR3 DNA reads TGCGCCAGCAGCCCGGGACAGGGACCTTATGGCTACACCTTC. It encodes CASSPGQGPYGYTF.

The V and J genes are TRBV5-5 and TRBJ1-1; D might be TRBD1 (6 bases). The CDR3 runs to 15 residues. V was shortened by 1 base and J by 7 bases, with 17 bases between the two germline ends. From germline, CDR1 is SGHKS and CDR2 YYEKEE (reference sequence). In DNA form, the CDR3 reads TGTGCCAGCAGCTTGTTGGCTTTATCGGACAGTGAAGCTTTCTTT. This gives the protein CASSLLALSDSEAFF.

J is TRBJ1-6 and V is TRBV28, with D uncertain. V lost 5 bases and J 8 bases, leaving 10 bases between the germline ends. CDR1 is MDHEN and CDR2 is SYDVKM in the germline V gene. The CDR3 is made up of 13 amino acids. In DNA, the CDR3 is TGTGCCAGCAGTCCGTGGCGGGATTCACCCCTCCACTTT. As protein: CASSPWRDSPLHF.

In DNA, the CDR3 is TGTGCCAGCAGTTCAACAGGATACTATGGCTACACCTTC. Its protein product is CASSSTGYYGYTF. The J gene is TRBJ1-2, the V gene TRBV28; D possibly corresponds to TRBD1 (5 bases). The length of the CDR3 is 13 residues. The V gene's germline CDR1 is MDHEN and CDR2 SYDVKM. Trimming left V 4 bases short and J 3 bases short, with 9 bases between.

The gene calls are TRBV9 and TRBJ1-6, with 7 bases identical to TRBD1. Losses at the gene ends were 4 bases for V and 11 bases for J; bases not matched to a gene: 15. Germline V CDR1 and CDR2: SGDLS, YYNGEE. The CDR3 is made up of 16 amino acids. CDR3 region: CASSLEPGDRSAPLHF. The CDR3 DNA is TGTGCCAGCAGCCTCGAGCCAGGGGACAGAAGCGCACCCCTCCACTTT.

This chain uses TRBV24-1 with TRBJ2-2, with 8 bases fitting TRBD1. The trim removed 2 bases at V and 0 bases at J, leaving 22 bases unmatched. CDR1 and CDR2 from the germline V gene are KGHDR and SFDVKD. This CDR3 contains 23 residues. CDR3 nucleotide sequence: TGTGCCACCAGTGATTCGGACATTTGGTTCACCCGGGACAGGACCGCGAACACCGGGGAGCTGTTTTTT. Its protein product is CATSDSDIWFTRDRTANTGELFF.

The chain joins TRBV28 to TRBJ2-7, with D possibly TRBD1 on 5 matching bases. The CDR3 length is 14 residues. The germline CDR1 and CDR2 sequences are MDHEN and SYDVKM. V dropped 5 bases and J dropped 3 bases, with 14 bases sitting between them. The DNA for the CDR3 is TGTGCCAGCAGTGTAGGACAAGCTTACTACGAGCAGTACTTC. Amino acid sequence: CASSVGQAYYEQYF. The full variable domain, completed using reference TRBV28 and TRBJ2-7, is DVKVTQSSRYLVKRTGEKVFLECVQDMDHENMFWYRQDPGLGLRLIYFSYDVKMKEKGDIPEGYSVSREKKERFSLILESASTNQTSMYLCASSVGQAYYEQYFGPGTRLTVT.

The V call is TRBV30, the J call TRBJ2-3; a possible D gene is TRBD2 (6 bases). Germline-derived CDR1 and CDR2 are GTSNPN and SVGIG (reference sequence). V was clipped by 3 bases and J by 5 bases, with 18 bases between them. This CDR3 is built from 15 residues. CDR3 nucleotides: TGTGCCTGGAGCCTGGGCGCGGGGAAGGGAGATACGCAGTATTTT. It specifies CAWSLGAGKGDTQYF. Complete variable domain (other parts from reference TRBV30 and TRBJ2-3): SQTIHQWPATLVQPVGSPLSLECTVEGTSNPNLYWYRQAAGRGLQLLFYSVGIGQISSEVPQNLSASRPQDRQFILSSKKLLLSDSGFYLCAWSLGAGKGDTQYFGPGTRLTVL.

The gene calls are TRBV2 and TRBJ1-2; no firm D call. V was shortened by 6 bases and J by 8 bases, with 13 bases between the two germline ends. Per germline, CDR1 SNHLY and CDR2 FYNNEI. The CDR3 length is 12 residues. This chain's CDR3 is CASRSDGLGYTF. In nucleotides, the CDR3 is TGTGCCAGCAGATCGGACGGACTGGGCTACACCTTC.

The rearrangement uses TRBV12-3 or TRBV12-4 and TRBJ1-4, with a tentative D call TRBD1 (5 bases). The V and J ends lost 2 bases and 7 bases respectively, with 8 bases between them. The CDR3 totals 13 residues. The CDR3 DNA follows: TGTGCCAGCAGTTTACAGGGAGGTGAAAAACTGTTTTTT. This gives the protein CASSLQGGEKLFF.

The chain joins TRBV3-1 (or the pseudogene TRBV3-2) to TRBJ1-1, with D possibly TRBD1 on 5 matching bases. CDR1 is LGHDT and CDR2 is YNNKEL in the germline V gene (reference sequence). V was clipped by 3 bases and J by 6 bases, with 8 bases between them. This CDR3 comprises 12 residues. The chain's CDR3 is CASSQGGAEAFF. CDR3 bases: TGTGCCAGCAGCCAGGGAGGGGCTGAAGCTTTCTTT.

CDR3 loop: CATRTDLNTEAFF. Written as DNA, the CDR3 is TGTGCCACCCGGACAGACTTGAACACTGAAGCTTTCTTT. The chain carries TRBV10-3 and TRBJ1-1, with D tentatively TRBD1 (6 bases). With 10 bases removed from V and 0 bases from J, the gap between germline ends came to 12 bases. This CDR3 has 13 amino acids. The germline V gene has CDR1 ENHRY and CDR2 SYGVKD.

This chain joins TRBV15 and TRBJ1-1, with D unclear. CDR1 LNHNV and CDR2 YYDKDF come from the germline V gene (reference sequence). This CDR3 has 14 amino acids. The V end was cut by 0 bases, the J end by 11 bases, with 16 bases between. The CDR3: CATSRDASARRAFF. The CDR3 DNA follows: TGTGCCACCAGCAGAGACGCAAGTGCGAGGAGGGCTTTCTTT.

The chain links TRBV7-2 to TRBJ2-3, with D possibly being TRBD1 (5 bases). There are 15 residues in the CDR3. Germline lookup yields CDR1 SGHTA and CDR2 FQGNSA. V lost 4 bases, J lost 2 bases, and 13 bases lay in between. CDR3 amino acids: CASSSQGTFTDTQYF. The CDR3 nucleotides are TGTGCCAGCAGCTCCCAGGGTACATTCACAGATACGCAGTATTTT.

This chain links TRBV27 with TRBJ2-1; TRBD2 is a possible D gene (6 bases). Germline-derived CDR1 and CDR2 are MNHEY and SMNVEV (reference sequence). This CDR3 contains 14 residues. V was shortened by 3 bases and J by 9 bases, with 15 bases between the two germline ends. The CDR3 sequence: CASSFVGREAEQFF. The CDR3, as DNA: TGTGCCAGCAGTTTCGTCGGGAGAGAGGCTGAGCAGTTCTTC.